The 32 T cell receptor beta chains in this list originate from one sample, sequenced in a study of early T cells in non-severe SARS-CoV-2 infection. TCRdb used MiXCR to reprocess the 5' RACE reads, holding one entry per CDR3 protein. The repertoire holds tens of thousands of distinct CDR3 sequences, with about 19% as singletons. The sequencing here drew on whole blood, taken at baseline. These receptors all stem from an adult who was a healthcare worker with PCR-confirmed SARS-CoV-2 infection or an uninfected control (not recorded which).

The chain is built from TRBV7-3 and TRBJ2-3, with TRBD2 as a possible D gene (6 bases). Germline-derived CDR1 and CDR2 are SGHTA and FQGTGA. Trimming removed 0 bases at V and 0 bases at J, with 7 bases between. This CDR3 contains 15 residues. In DNA form, the CDR3 reads TGTGCCAGCAGCTTAACTGGGGGGAGCACAGATACGCAGTATTTT. This translates into CASSLTGGSTDTQYF.

This clonotype was detected a few times. CDR3 protein: CASSQERGSNQPQHF. CDR3 in DNA: TGCGCCAGCAGCCAAGAAAGGGGGAGCAATCAGCCCCAGCATTTT. This chain links TRBV4-1 with TRBJ1-5, with D possibly matching TRBD1 (6 bases). Germline V gene data show CDR1 as MGHRA and CDR2 as YSYEKL. The CDR3 is 15 amino acids. Trimming stripped 0 bases from V and 1 base from J, with 7 bases between.

This chain links TRBV9 with TRBJ2-7; D is tentatively TRBD1 or TRBD2 (5 bases each). CDR3 length: 14 residues. V dropped 3 bases and J dropped 0 bases, with 10 bases sitting between them. Germline V lookup: CDR1 SGDLS, CDR2 YYNGEE. Here the CDR3 reads CASSAGPSSYEQYF. The CDR3 DNA is TGTGCCAGCAGCGCGGGACCGAGCTCCTACGAGCAGTACTTC.

The rearrangement uses TRBV5-1 and TRBJ2-7; D unclear. The CDR3 is made up of 13 amino acids. Deletions cut 0 bases from V and 4 bases from J, with 8 bases between. The germline CDR1 and CDR2 sequences are SGHRS and YFSETQ. The CDR3 is CASSLATEYEQYF. CDR3 sequence (DNA): TGCGCCAGCAGCTTGGCGACCGAGTACGAGCAGTACTTC.

This clonotype was counted a few times. This chain uses TRBV5-4 with TRBJ2-5, with 9 bases lining up with TRBD2. This CDR3 has 16 residues. Germline V gene data show CDR1 as SGHNT and CDR2 as YYREEE (reference sequence). The V segment lost 0 bases and the J segment 1 base; nucleotides outside the gene matches: 4. As DNA, the CDR3 is TGTGCCAGCAGCTTGGCTAGCGGGGCAATCCAAGAGACCCAGTACTTC. Protein product: CASSLASGAIQETQYF.

The chain's CDR3 is CASRGDRTFF. In DNA, the CDR3 is TGTGCCAGCAGGGGGGACCGGACGTTCTTC. V gene TRBV19 combines with J gene TRBJ2-1; maybe TRBD1 (7 bases). Germline values: CDR1 LNHDA, CDR2 SQIVND (reference sequence). This CDR3 has 10 amino acids. Trimming shortened V by 9 bases and J by 15 bases, and 15 bases separated the two germline ends.

In this sample, this clonotype turned up a few times. The chain combines TRBV18 with TRBJ1-1; D gene uncertain. CDR1 and CDR2 from the germline V gene are KGHSH and LQKENI. CDR3 length: 16 residues. V dropped 3 bases and J dropped 4 bases, with 18 bases sitting between them. The CDR3 loop reads CASSPSQEGRATEAFF. The DNA for the CDR3 is TGTGCCAGCTCACCCTCCCAGGAGGGAAGGGCCACTGAAGCTTTCTTT.

V and J are TRBV20-1 and TRBJ2-5; D is perhaps TRBD1 or TRBD2 (6 bases each). CDR3 length: 16 residues. Germline V CDR1 and CDR2: DFQATT, SNEGSKA (reference sequence). The V and J ends lost 0 bases and 9 bases respectively, with 23 bases between them. CDR3 residues: CSAREDGGGGKEPQYF. The CDR3 DNA reads TGCAGTGCTAGAGAGGATGGCGGAGGGGGTAAAGAACCCCAGTACTTC.

The chain employs TRBV7-9 and TRBJ2-5; TRBD1 might be the D (5 bases). The CDR3 is 14 amino acids. Germline V gene data show CDR1 as SEHNR and CDR2 as FQNEAQ (reference sequence). V gave up 1 base and J gave up 7 bases, with 13 bases separating them. Here the CDR3 reads CASSLETGKGTQYF. The CDR3 coding sequence is TGTGCCAGCAGCTTAGAAACAGGCAAGGGGACCCAGTACTTC.

This clonotype was seen a few times. This rearrangement joins TRBV12-2 to TRBJ2-5. TRBV12-2 is marked as a pseudogene. This CDR3 has 15 amino acids. This CDR3 reads CASRLYAMYQETQYF. The DNA of the CDR3 is TGTGCAAGTCGCTTATATGCGATGTACCAAGAGACCCAGTACTTC.

This clonotype was counted many times. V and J are TRBV7-9 and TRBJ2-1, with 11 positions matching TRBD2. The CDR3 consists of 15 residues. Germline V gene data show CDR1 as SEHNR and CDR2 as FQNEAQ (reference sequence). J lost 4 bases, V lost 2 bases, and 1 base had no gene match. In DNA, the CDR3 is TGTGCCAGCAGCTTATCTAGCGGGGGGTACAATGAGCAGTTCTTC. It yields the protein CASSLSSGGYNEQFF. The full variable domain, rest sourced from reference TRBV7-9 and TRBJ2-1, is DTGVSQNPRHKITKRGQNVTFRCDPISEHNRLYWYRQTLGQGPEFLTYFQNEAQLEKSRLLSDRFSAERPKGSFSTLEIQRTEQGDSAMYLCASSLSSGGYNEQFFGPGTRLTVL.

There are a few counts of this clonotype. V gene TRBV18 combines with J gene TRBJ2-2; D may be TRBD1 (5 bases). The germline V gene encodes CDR1 KGHSH and CDR2 LQKENI. Trimming pared 1 base from V and 0 bases from J, leaving 21 bases between. The CDR3 extends over 20 amino acids. DNA for the CDR3: TGTGCCAGCTCACCACTGTTGTCAGGGAAAAAAATTTCGAACACCGGGGAGCTGTTTTTT. It codes for CASSPLLSGKKISNTGELFF.

This clonotype was observed at least ten times. This chain links TRBV20-1 with TRBJ1-5; D uncertain. Germline loops: CDR1 DFQATT, CDR2 SNEGSKA (reference sequence). V was shortened by 3 bases and J by 6 bases, with 9 bases between the two germline ends. The CDR3 is 12 amino acids. This chain's CDR3 is CSASTEGQPQHF. The CDR3 bases are TGCAGTGCTAGTACCGAGGGTCAGCCCCAGCATTTT.

This clonotype was seen more than once but under ten times. The chain employs TRBV6-2 or TRBV6-3 and TRBJ2-3, with 8 bases fitting TRBD2. The CDR3 covers 16 residues. V lost 5 bases and J lost 8; bases outside the gene matches: 15. In germline, CDR1 is MNHEY, CDR2 SVGEGT. This chain's CDR3 is CASSQDSRGVRSTQYF. DNA of the CDR3: TGTGCCAGCAGTCAGGACTCGCGGGGGGTGCGGAGTACGCAGTATTTT.

This clonotype was detected only a few times. The rearrangement links TRBV11-2 to TRBJ2-3; the D gene is possibly TRBD2 (7 bases). The germline V gene encodes CDR1 SGHAT and CDR2 FQNNGV. This CDR3 spans 13 amino acids. V lost 8 bases and J 6 bases, leaving 15 bases between the germline ends. The CDR3 coding sequence is TGTGCCAGCTCCTGGGGGGGGCCCGATACGCAGTATTTT. It specifies CASSWGGPDTQYF.

V and J are TRBV7-9 and TRBJ1-1; no firm D call. The germline gives CDR1 SEHNR, CDR2 FQNEAQ (reference sequence). This CDR3 is built from 13 residues. V was clipped by 5 bases and J by 4 bases, with 11 bases between them. DNA for the CDR3: TGTGCCAGCAGCGGCACCGCTATCACTGAAGCTTTCTTT. This encodes CASSGTAITEAFF.

V and J are TRBV3-1 and TRBJ2-7, with D tentatively TRBD2 (5 bases). The CDR3 contains 14 residues. Germline V gene sequence: CDR1 LGHDT, CDR2 YNNKEL (reference sequence). With 4 bases removed from V and 6 bases from J, the gap between germline ends came to 16 bases. CDR3 bases: TGTGCCAGCAGCCCTAGCCGTATAGTGCTCGAGCAGTACTTC. Translation gives CASSPSRIVLEQYF.

V and J are TRBV7-6 and TRBJ2-1; 8 nucleotides align to TRBD2. V shed 2 bases and J 6 bases; nucleotides not matched to a gene: 9. Germline V gives CDR1 SGHVS, CDR2 FNYEAQ. The CDR3 covers 16 residues. This CDR3 reads CASSLLVQRGSNEQFF. The CDR3 bases are TGTGCCAGCAGCTTATTGGTTCAGCGGGGGTCCAATGAGCAGTTCTTC.

The chain has TRBV14 and TRBJ1-1; the match to TRBD1 covers 7 bases. The CDR3 totals 13 residues. The trim removed 0 bases at V and 8 bases at J, leaving 3 bases unmatched. CDR1 and CDR2 (germline): SGHDN, FVKESK. The CDR3 loop reads CASSQDRGGEAFF. Written as DNA, the CDR3 is TGTGCCAGCAGCCAAGACAGGGGGGGAGAAGCTTTCTTT.

The gene calls are TRBV18 and TRBJ2-7; perhaps TRBD2 as D (6 bases). The germline V gene encodes CDR1 KGHSH and CDR2 LQKENI. V was trimmed by 3 bases and J by 0 bases, leaving 15 bases between them. This CDR3 spans 16 amino acids. CDR3 protein: CASSPKAGPSSYEQYF. Written as DNA, the CDR3 is TGTGCCAGCTCACCGAAGGCGGGACCGAGCTCCTACGAGCAGTACTTC.

The chain couples TRBV5-1 to TRBJ2-2; tentatively, D is TRBD1 (5 bases). Germline loops: CDR1 SGHRS, CDR2 YFSETQ. V lost 4 bases and J lost 0, with 7 bases in between. CDR3 size: 14 residues. CDR3: CASSPTANTGELFF. Written as DNA, the CDR3 is TGCGCCAGCAGCCCGACAGCGAACACCGGGGAGCTGTTTTTT.

In its sample, this clonotype was seen a few times. The chain joins TRBV7-8 to TRBJ2-3, with D perhaps TRBD1 (5 bases). CDR1 is SGHVS, CDR2 FQNEAQ, per germline. The CDR3 length is 16 residues. The V and J ends lost 1 base and 2 bases respectively, with 13 bases between them. The CDR3 region has the DNA TGTGCCAGCAGCTTAGGGGCAGGGCGACACACAGATACGCAGTATTTT. Translating gives CASSLGAGRHTDTQYF.

V and J are TRBV7-9 and TRBJ2-3, with 10 bases aligning to TRBD2. This CDR3 is 16 amino acids long. The junction had 4 bases not matched to a gene; V was cut back by 4 bases and J by 0 bases. The germline CDR1 and CDR2 sequences are SEHNR and FQNEAQ (reference sequence). This CDR3 is CASSSPSGGSTDTQYF. For the CDR3, the DNA is TGTGCCAGCAGCTCCCCTAGCGGGGGTAGCACAGATACGCAGTATTTT.

This clonotype was seen a few times. This chain uses TRBV11-2 with TRBJ2-1, with 8 bases matching TRBD2. In germline, CDR1 is SGHAT, CDR2 FQNNGV. CDR3 length: 15 residues. V shed 4 bases and J 7 bases; nucleotides not matched to a gene: 9. The CDR3 region is CASSSRGGPFNEQFF. Here the CDR3 DNA reads TGTGCCAGCAGCTCCCGGGGGGGCCCTTTTAATGAGCAGTTCTTC.

This clonotype came up a few times. This rearrangement joins TRBV7-6 to TRBJ2-3; 8 bases are a match to TRBD2. The V and J ends lost 5 bases and 2 bases, in that order; junction bases with no gene match: 12. The CDR3 length is 17 residues. Germline loops: CDR1 SGHVS, CDR2 FNYEAQ. CDR3 nucleotide sequence: TGTGCCAGCAGCCCCGGGCGGGGGGCCCGCCCCACAGATACGCAGTATTTT. This translates into CASSPGRGARPTDTQYF.

The rearrangement links TRBV7-8 to TRBJ2-5, with 7 bases lining up with TRBD1. Per the germline V gene, CDR1 is SGHVS and CDR2 is FQNEAQ. This CDR3 has 15 residues. The junction had 9 bases not matched to a gene; V was cut back by 6 bases and J by 2 bases. The CDR3 loop is CASRPPLGQQETQYF. The DNA for the CDR3 is TGTGCCAGCAGACCTCCGCTGGGACAGCAAGAGACCCAGTACTTC.

V is TRBV19 and J is TRBJ1-2; D is perhaps TRBD1 (6 bases). Between the trimmed V and J ends, which lost 9 bases and 3 bases, there was a span of 11 bases. There are 12 residues in the CDR3. The germline CDR1 and CDR2 sequences are LNHDA and SQIVND (reference sequence). This chain's CDR3 is CASRTGYYGYTF. The CDR3 nucleotides are TGTGCCAGCCGAACAGGGTACTATGGCTACACCTTC.

For this clonotype: A much larger clonotype is one base distant, so this may be a read error. The V call is TRBV10-3, the J call TRBJ1-1; D not resolved. This CDR3 comprises 12 residues. V gave up 6 bases and J gave up 9 bases, with 14 bases separating them. Germline-derived CDR1 and CDR2 are ENHRY and SYGVKD. CDR3 in DNA: TGTGCCATCAGATTCGAAGGTGACCAAGCTTTCTTT. It specifies CAIRFEGDQAFF.

There are a few counts of this clonotype. This chain links TRBV6-2 or TRBV6-3 with TRBJ1-2, with 8 positions matching TRBD1. Trimming removed 6 bases from V and 13 bases from J; junction bases left unmatched: 19. Germline assignment: CDR1 MNHEY and CDR2 SVGEGT. CDR3 size: 15 residues. CDR3 sequence (DNA): TGTGCCAGCAGCGTCGAGACAGGGGCCTATGAAGTGTCCACCTTC. Encoded protein: CASSVETGAYEVSTF.

This clonotype was found many times. The rearrangement links TRBV6-1 to TRBJ2-1, with 10 bases matching TRBD2. The germline CDR1 and CDR2 sequences are MNHNS and SASEGT. The CDR3 is 13 residues long. V lost 8 bases and J lost 3; bases outside the gene matches: 1. CDR3 nucleotides: TGTGCCAGCGAGCGGGGGGGCTACAATGAGCAGTTCTTC. Protein product: CASERGGYNEQFF.

The chain recombines TRBV20-1 with TRBJ1-1, with D possibly TRBD1 on 5 matching bases. The CDR3 has 14 amino acids. Germline-derived CDR1 and CDR2 are DFQATT and SNEGSKA (reference sequence). V was shortened by 5 bases and J by 1 base, with 14 bases between the two germline ends. The CDR3 coding sequence is TGCAGTGCTCTCCCCCGTACAGGGAACACTGAAGCTTTCTTT. Amino acid sequence: CSALPRTGNTEAFF.

The chain links TRBV2 to TRBJ1-2, with 8 bases lining up with TRBD1. Trimming removed 4 bases from V and 6 bases from J; junction bases left unmatched: 7. Germline V gene lookup returns CDR1 SNHLY and CDR2 FYNNEI. This CDR3 comprises 14 residues. The CDR3 reads CASSAGGKVDGYTF. The CDR3, as DNA: TGTGCCAGCAGTGCAGGGGGCAAGGTTGATGGCTACACCTTC.